These 26 T cell receptor beta chains share one sample of origin, sequenced in a study of cytotoxic CD8 clonotypes in ibrutinib-treated CLL. The assay was immunoSEQ multiplex PCR, and TCRdb's table has in-frame clones only and misses some. The data show tens of thousands of clones, with nearly 70% seen just once and roughly 14% held by the top ten. Sequenced material: PBMCs, taken after 12 months of ibrutinib treatment. These receptors were obtained from a human donor with chronic lymphocytic leukemia.

This sequence joins TRBV13 and TRBJ2-4; the match to TRBD2 covers 13 bases. The CDR3 has 20 residues. The V and J ends lost 0 bases and 2 bases, in that order; junction bases with no gene match: 10. The germline V gene has CDR1 PRHDT and CDR2 FYEKMQ (reference sequence). The CDR3: CASSLGLGLAGLNPKNIQYF. The CDR3 DNA reads as TGTGCCAGCAGCTTAGGGCTGGGACTAGCGGGATTAAATCCCAAAAACATTCAGTACTTC.

The rearrangement uses TRBV10-2 and TRBJ1-2, with a weak D call TRBD1 (6 bases). Trimming removed 5 bases at V and 6 bases at J, with 7 bases between. Per germline, CDR1 WSHSY and CDR2 SAAADI. This CDR3 has 11 residues. CDR3 DNA sequence: TGCGCCAGCAGTAACAGGGATGGCTACACCTTC. Translating it yields CASSNRDGYTF.

As regards this clone: Its ends do not fully match the called genes, so a read error is possible. The same CDR3 also results from other DNA sequences found in this sample. This sequence joins TRBV19 and TRBJ2-6; perhaps TRBD1 as D (5 bases). The CDR3 has 14 residues. Germline V lookup: CDR1 LNHDA, CDR2 SQIVND (reference sequence). The CDR3 spells CASSIRSGANVLTF. The CDR3 DNA is TGTGCCAGTAGTATAAGGTCTGGGGCTAACGTCCTGACTTTC.

This clone has only one observation. J is TRBJ2-7 and V is TRBV11-2; weak D call: TRBD1 (5 bases). Germline V gene sequence: CDR1 SGHAT, CDR2 FQNNGV. The CDR3 covers 14 residues. The V and J ends lost 4 bases and 5 bases respectively, with 15 bases between them. The chain's CDR3 is CASSWALGLNEQYF. The CDR3 bases are TGTGCCAGCAGCTGGGCCTTGGGGCTCAACGAGCAGTACTTC. Looking up the rest from reference TRBV11-2 and TRBJ2-7 gives the full variable domain: EAGVAQSPRYKIIEKRQSVAFWCNPISGHATLYWYQQILGQGPKLLIQFQNNGVVDDSQLPKDRFSAERLKGVDSTLKIQPAKLEDSAVYLCASSWALGLNEQYFGPGTRLTVT.

This chain links TRBV19 with TRBJ1-4; tentative D call: TRBD1 (5 bases). The CDR3 contains 15 residues. Trimming removed 4 bases at V and 8 bases at J, with 17 bases between. In germline, CDR1 is LNHDA, CDR2 SQIVND (reference sequence). The CDR3, as DNA: TGTGCCAGTAGTAGATCCGGGGGGATCGGCGAAAAACTGTTTTTT. This sequence encodes CASSRSGGIGEKLFF. Based on the CDR3 plus reference TRBV19 and TRBJ1-4, the full variable domain is DGGITQSPKYLFRKEGQNVTLSCEQNLNHDAMYWYRQDPGQGLRLIYYSQIVNDFQKGDIAEGYSVSREKKESFPLTVTSAQKNPTAFYLCASSRSGGIGEKLFFGSGTQLSVL.

The chain combines TRBV4-3 with TRBJ2-2; D assignment may be TRBD1 or TRBD2 (5 bases each). Trimming removed 2 bases from V and 4 bases from J, with 14 bases in between. CDR1 and CDR2 (germline): LGHNA, YSLEER. CDR3 size: 16 residues. The CDR3 protein is CASSQNRGPSTGELFF. DNA for the CDR3: TGCGCCAGCAGCCAAAATCGGGGACCCAGCACCGGGGAGCTGTTTTTT.

V usage is TRBV6-1 and J usage is TRBJ1-6; a possible D gene is TRBD1 (5 bases). The CDR3 has 16 residues. Germline V gene lookup returns CDR1 MNHNS and CDR2 SASEGT. Trimming left V 4 bases short and J 7 bases short, with 17 bases between. CDR3 protein: CASSGSQGLKNSPLHF. In DNA form, the CDR3 reads TGTGCCAGCAGTGGATCTCAGGGCCTTAAAAATTCACCCCTCCACTTT.

The sample holds a few counts of this clone. The CDR3 DNA follows: TGTGCCAACTGGGGGAACAGGGGGCGCTTAGAAGAGACCCAGTACTTC. Its protein is CANWGNRGRLEETQYF. J is TRBJ2-5 and V is TRBV28; 9 nucleotides agree with TRBD1. This CDR3 comprises 16 residues. CDR1 is MDHEN, CDR2 SYDVKM, per germline. V lost 10 bases to trimming and J lost 3 bases; unmatched junction nucleotides: 15.

V is TRBV28 and J is TRBJ2-7, with D possibly TRBD1 on 6 matching bases. The germline V and J ends were trimmed by 6 bases and 0 bases, with 12 bases remaining between them. Germline lookup yields CDR1 MDHEN and CDR2 SYDVKM. CDR3 size: 14 residues. Here the CDR3 reads CASRSGQSSYEQYF. CDR3 coding DNA: TGTGCCAGCAGGTCCGGACAGTCCTCCTACGAGCAGTACTTC.

The rearrangement joins TRBV6-6 to TRBJ2-3, with D perhaps TRBD1 or TRBD2 (5 bases each). The CDR3 is 14 amino acids. Trimming took off 7 bases at V and 5 bases at J, with 16 bases between the two ends. CDR1 is MNHNY and CDR2 is SVGAGI in the germline V gene (reference sequence). The CDR3 DNA is TGTGCCAGCAAAAGGGGACGGGGTATAGATACGCAGTATTTT. Translation: CASKRGRGIDTQYF.

V and J are TRBV7-2 and TRBJ1-2; 7 bases are shared with TRBD1. V trimming: 5 bases; J trimming: 8 bases; junction bases outside the gene matches: 14. Germline V gives CDR1 SGHTA, CDR2 FQGNSA. The CDR3 is 15 residues long. CDR3 residues: CASSARQGPPGGYTF. CDR3 nucleotides: TGTGCCAGCAGCGCGAGACAGGGCCCCCCTGGGGGCTACACCTTC.

The J gene is TRBJ1-2, the V gene TRBV27, with a possible D match to TRBD1 (5 bases). This CDR3 has 15 residues. With 5 bases removed from V and 4 bases from J, the gap between germline ends came to 17 bases. Germline CDR1 is MNHEY and CDR2 is SMNVEV (reference sequence). CDR3 region: CASSPAAQVVYGYTF. DNA of the CDR3: TGTGCCAGCAGTCCGGCGGCACAGGTTGTCTATGGCTACACCTTC.

In this sample, this clone turned up a few times. V usage is TRBV19 and J usage is TRBJ2-2, with 7 bases identical to TRBD2. Unmatched junction bases numbered 4, after V lost 3 bases and J lost 0 bases. The CDR3 is 16 residues long. Germline V gene data show CDR1 as LNHDA and CDR2 as SQIVND (reference sequence). This CDR3 is CASSIISGANTGELFF. CDR3 nucleotides: TGTGCCAGTAGTATCATAAGCGGGGCGAACACCGGGGAGCTGTTTTTT. The full variable domain, completed using reference TRBV19 and TRBJ2-2, is DGGITQSPKYLFRKEGQNVTLSCEQNLNHDAMYWYRQDPGQGLRLIYYSQIVNDFQKGDIAEGYSVSREKKESFPLTVTSAQKNPTAFYLCASSIISGANTGELFFGEGSRLTVL.

The V gene is TRBV7-9, the J gene TRBJ2-2; 10 bases align to TRBD2. The CDR3 loop spans 15 amino acids. Germline CDR1 and CDR2: SEHNR and FQNEAQ (reference sequence). Trimming at V came to 4 bases and at J to 7 bases, leaving 6 bases not matched to a gene. The CDR3, as DNA: TGTGCCAGCAGCTCTCTAGCGGGAGTGGGCGGGGAGCTGTTTTTT. It codes for CASSSLAGVGGELFF. Together with reference TRBV7-9 and TRBJ2-2, the CDR3 gives the full variable domain: DTGVSQNPRHKITKRGQNVTFRCDPISEHNRLYWYRQTLGQGPEFLTYFQNEAQLEKSRLLSDRFSAERPKGSFSTLEIQRTEQGDSAMYLCASSSLAGVGGELFFGEGSRLTVL.

The chain links TRBV23-1 to TRBJ2-7, with 10 bases aligning to TRBD2. TRBV23-1 is assigned to the ORF class and has an uncertain function. The CDR3 loop spans 17 amino acids. The junction had 5 bases not matched to a gene; V was cut back by 0 bases and J by 0 bases. CDR3 amino acids: CASSQSRSSGSSYEQYF. The CDR3 DNA reads TGCGCCAGCAGTCAATCGAGGTCTAGCGGGAGCTCCTACGAGCAGTACTTC.

CDR3 residues: CASSPSGSNQPQHF. In DNA, the CDR3 is TGTGCCAGCTCACCATCCGGAAGCAATCAGCCCCAGCATTTT. The V call is TRBV18, the J call TRBJ1-5; D not certain. Germline V gene sequence: CDR1 KGHSH, CDR2 LQKENI. This CDR3 has 14 residues. V was cut by 2 bases and J by 1 base, with 6 bases left in between. Using reference TRBV18 and TRBJ1-5 for the parts outside the CDR3, the full variable domain is NAGVMQNPRHLVRRRGQEARLRCSPMKGHSHVYWYRQLPEEGLKFMVYLQKENIIDESGMPKERFSAEFPKEGPSILRIQQVVRGDSAAYFCASSPSGSNQPQHFGDGTRLSIL.

CDR3 protein: CASSQVASVGRSGNEQFF. DNA of the CDR3: TGCGCCAGCAGCCAAGTCGCCTCGGTGGGCCGCTCAGGCAATGAGCAGTTCTTC. The chain recombines TRBV4-1 with TRBJ2-1, with D hard to call. The CDR3 has 18 amino acids. Trimming cost V 1 base and J 6 bases, with 22 bases left between them. Germline values: CDR1 MGHRA, CDR2 YSYEKL.

The rearrangement uses TRBV19 and TRBJ1-1, with 11 bases that match TRBD1. V shed 5 bases, J shed 2 bases, and the junction held 1 base outside the gene matches. The CDR3 loop spans 14 amino acids. Per the germline V gene, CDR1 is LNHDA and CDR2 is SQIVND (reference sequence). CDR3 nucleotide sequence: TGTGCCAGTAGTCGGACAGGGGGCAACACTGAAGCTTTCTTT. Translated, it gives CASSRTGGNTEAFF.

J is TRBJ2-4 and V is TRBV2; possible D gene TRBD1, 6 bases. Trimming took 8 bases from V and 9 from J, leaving 20 bases between them. This CDR3 contains 14 residues. Germline lookup yields CDR1 SNHLY and CDR2 FYNNEI. This CDR3 is CASGGIQGDGIQYF. CDR3 nucleotide sequence: TGTGCCAGCGGGGGTATACAGGGAGACGGCATTCAGTACTTC.

This rearrangement joins TRBV19 to TRBJ2-6; D is unclear. The CDR3 extends over 14 amino acids. V gave up 8 bases and J gave up 4 bases, with 12 bases separating them. Looked up from germline, CDR1 is LNHDA and CDR2 is SQIVND (reference sequence). The CDR3, as DNA: TGTGCCAGTGCCCCGATTACAGGGGCCAACGTCCTGACTTTC. Its translation: CASAPITGANVLTF.

The chain employs TRBV28 and TRBJ2-1; 7 positions match TRBD1. With 6 bases clipped from V and 12 bases from J, the junction kept 8 bases outside the gene matches. Germline assignment: CDR1 MDHEN and CDR2 SYDVKM. The CDR3 consists of 12 residues. The CDR3 bases are TGTGCCAGCAGAGGACAGGCATGGAGGCAGTTCTTC. Its protein is CASRGQAWRQFF.

The table lists this clone with a count of one. V and J are TRBV6-1 and TRBJ1-1; D not resolved. Trimming shortened V by 7 bases and J by 0 bases, and 9 bases separated the two germline ends. Germline values: CDR1 MNHNS, CDR2 SASEGT. The CDR3 consists of 13 residues. CDR3 residues: CASIGVMNTEAFF. CDR3 in DNA: TGTGCCAGCATCGGGGTGATGAACACTGAAGCTTTCTTT.

This rearrangement joins TRBV7-9 to TRBJ1-1; D is uncertain. Trimming left V 1 base short and J 11 bases short, with 17 bases between. Germline V gives CDR1 SEHNR, CDR2 FQNEAQ (reference sequence). The CDR3 is 14 residues long. The CDR3 region has the DNA TGTGCCAGCAGCTTAGGCTTAGGGAACCTTGACGCTTTCTTT. The encoded protein is CASSLGLGNLDAFF.

This clone was detected a few times. This sample includes further DNA sequences coding for the same CDR3. The J gene is TRBJ2-7, the V gene TRBV5-6; the D is unclear. CDR3 length equals 11 residues. From germline, CDR1 is SGHDT and CDR2 YYEEEE. Trimming pared 2 bases from V and 7 bases from J, leaving 7 bases between. CDR3 residues: CASSFTGEQYF. The CDR3 bases are TGTGCCAGCAGCTTTACGGGTGAGCAGTACTTC.

Only one count was recorded for this clone. The V gene is TRBV11-2, the J gene TRBJ1-1; 8 bases map to TRBD1. J was trimmed by 1 base and V by 4 bases; bases with no gene match: 2. Germline V CDR1 and CDR2: SGHAT, FQNNGV. The CDR3 spans 14 residues. CDR3 nucleotide sequence: TGTGCCAGCAGCTATGGGACAGGGAACACTGAAGCTTTCTTT. As protein: CASSYGTGNTEAFF. Supplemented by reference TRBV11-2 and TRBJ1-1, the full variable domain reads EAGVAQSPRYKIIEKRQSVAFWCNPISGHATLYWYQQILGQGPKLLIQFQNNGVVDDSQLPKDRFSAERLKGVDSTLKIQPAKLEDSAVYLCASSYGTGNTEAFFGQGTRLTVV.

V is TRBV7-6 and J is TRBJ2-5; 13 bases align to TRBD2. CDR3 length equals 14 residues. Unmatched junction bases numbered 5, after V lost 8 bases and J lost 5 bases. Germline V gene data show CDR1 as SGHVS and CDR2 as FNYEAQ. In DNA form, the CDR3 reads TGTGCCAGCGGAGGACTAGCGGGAGAGGAGACCCAGTACTTC. The encoded protein is CASGGLAGEETQYF.